The 5 T cell receptor beta chains below were found in one sample sequenced in a study of blood T cell repertoires in COVID-19. Repertoires were generated with immunoSEQ multiplex PCR, while TCRdb's copy carries only in-frame clones and drops some. The sample contains around 69,000 clones, 89% of which appear only once. The source material was peripheral blood. The receptors were gathered from a woman in her fifties or sixties with active COVID-19.

This chain uses TRBV29-1 with TRBJ2-3; the match to TRBD1 covers 8 bases. The J segment lost 0 bases and the V segment lost 6 bases, leaving 8 bases of the junction unmatched. Per germline, CDR1 SQVTM and CDR2 ANQGSEA. The CDR3 is 15 amino acids. CDR3: CSVTDRGHSTDTQYF. Here the CDR3 DNA reads TGCAGCGTAACTGACAGGGGACATAGCACAGATACGCAGTATTTT.

This rearrangement joins TRBV6-6 to TRBJ2-2; D may be TRBD1 (5 bases). Trimming left V 5 bases short and J 3 bases short, with 16 bases between. This CDR3 is built from 16 residues. Germline V gene sequence: CDR1 MNHNY, CDR2 SVGAGI (reference sequence). DNA of the CDR3: TGTGCCAGCAGTCGAACCCCAGGGTTGGACACCGGGGAGCTGTTTTTT. This codes for CASSRTPGLDTGELFF.

This clone was counted only a few times. This rearrangement joins TRBV10-3 to TRBJ1-3, with 9 bases identical to TRBD1. The CDR3 sequence is 22 residues long. The germline CDR1 and CDR2 sequences are ENHRY and SYGVKD. V shed 2 bases, J shed 0 bases, and the junction held 20 bases outside the gene matches. CDR3 loop: CAISEPYETGGPKAFSGNTIYF. The CDR3 DNA sequence: TGTGCCATCAGTGAGCCATATGAGACAGGGGGGCCGAAAGCATTCTCTGGAAACACCATATATTTT.

The J gene is TRBJ1-6, the V gene TRBV2; D unclear. Germline V lookup: CDR1 SNHLY, CDR2 FYNNEI. The CDR3 consists of 17 residues. Trimming removed 1 base from V and 5 bases from J, with 15 bases in between. CDR3 sequence (DNA): TGTGCCAGCAGTGAAGGGCTCCCAGGCAGCCATAATTCACCCCTCCACTTT. Its translation: CASSEGLPGSHNSPLHF.

The chain recombines TRBV9 with TRBJ2-5, with 9 bases lining up with TRBD2. Losses at the gene ends were 0 bases for V and 2 bases for J; bases not matched to a gene: 2. The germline V gene encodes CDR1 SGDLS and CDR2 YYNGEE. The CDR3 runs 15 residues. CDR3 DNA: TGTGCCAGCAGCGTAGCTAGCGGGGAGCAAGAGACCCAGTACTTC. Protein sequence: CASSVASGEQETQYF.